The 30 T cell receptor beta chains below come from one sample, sequenced in a study of blood T cells in healthy people across ages. Then a second PCR, running about 6 to 12 cycles, was carried out with a sample-barcoded 5' primer and a J-beta primer mix. From the 5' RACE reads, TCRdb called clonotypes with MiXCR, one entry per CDR3 protein. Of under 700,000 distinct CDR3 sequences listed, around 24% are singletons. The same sample was also used in a study of T cells of mothers and their children.

The sample consisted of blood. The receptor source for this set is a boy younger than 18 in good health.

This clonotype was recorded a few times. This chain joins TRBV5-1 and TRBJ2-2, with D unclear. The CDR3 length is 14 residues. The germline V gene has CDR1 SGHRS and CDR2 YFSETQ. V was cut by 2 bases and J by 6 bases, with 11 bases left in between. CDR3 DNA: TGCGCCAGCAGCTTAGGGCGCTCTCCCGGGGAGCTGTTTTTT. This gives the protein CASSLGRSPGELFF.

This clonotype was recorded a few times. The chain has TRBV6-5 and TRBJ1-1; D unclear. The germline gives CDR1 MNHEY, CDR2 SVGAGI. V was clipped by 0 bases and J by 8 bases, with 10 bases between them. CDR3 length: 13 amino acids. Here the CDR3 DNA reads TGTGCCAGCAGTTACTCAAGTGGTGCCGAAGCTTTCTTT. Residues: CASSYSSGAEAFF.

V and J are TRBV2 and TRBJ2-4; 7 positions agree with TRBD2. J gave up 4 bases and V 2 bases, and 2 bases lay outside the gene matches. The CDR3 is 14 amino acids. CDR1 is SNHLY and CDR2 is FYNNEI in the germline V gene. DNA of the CDR3: TGTGCCAGCAGTGAATTGGGGGGGAAAAACATTCAGTACTTC. This encodes CASSELGGKNIQYF.

V and J are TRBV3-1 and TRBJ2-7; weak D call: TRBD2 (5 bases). The end of the DNA is better explained by TRBJ2-5, so the J call may be wrong. CDR3 length equals 15 residues. CDR1 is LGHDT, CDR2 YNNKEL, per germline (reference sequence). CDR3 bases: TGTGCCAGCAGCCAAGATCTTCGAGCGGAAGAGACCCAGTACTTC. Translated: CASSQDLRAEETQYF.

This clonotype occurred a few times. The genes are TRBV10-2 and TRBJ2-5, with D possibly being TRBD1 (5 bases). Near its end, the DNA agrees better with TRBJ2-7, so the J call may be wrong. The CDR3 has 14 residues. Germline-derived CDR1 and CDR2 are WSHSY and SAAADI. CDR3 in amino acids: CASSGLTANYEQYF. The CDR3 DNA follows: TGCGCCAGCAGTGGGCTGACAGCGAACTACGAGCAGTACTTC.

This chain links TRBV29-1 with TRBJ1-2; the match to TRBD1 covers 11 bases. With V trimmed by 4 bases and J by 7 bases, 5 bases remained unmatched. CDR3 size: 13 residues. Germline CDR1 reads SQVTM; CDR2 reads ANQGSEA. The CDR3 DNA reads TGCAGCGTTGGTGGGGGACAGGGGGTTGGCTACACCTTC. It is translated as CSVGGGQGVGYTF.

The V call is TRBV7-3, the J call TRBJ2-5, with D perhaps matching TRBD1 or TRBD2 (5 bases each). The J call may be faulty, since TRBJ2-1 better matches the DNA end. CDR1 and CDR2 (germline): SGHTA, FQGTGA. The CDR3 covers 13 residues. The CDR3 region is CASSWDRDNEQFF. Written as DNA, the CDR3 is TGTGCCAGCAGCTGGGACCGGGACAATGAGCAGTTCTTC.

The chain carries TRBV28 and TRBJ1-5; TRBD1 matches at 8 bases. Germline values: CDR1 MDHEN, CDR2 SYDVKM. This CDR3 spans 16 amino acids. Losses at the gene ends were 3 bases for V and 5 bases for J; bases not matched to a gene: 9. The CDR3 loop reads CASSFMDREGDQPQHF. The DNA for the CDR3 is TGTGCCAGCAGTTTCATGGACAGGGAAGGAGATCAGCCCCAGCATTTT.

This clonotype was observed a handful of times. The chain combines TRBV4-3 with TRBJ2-6; D is ambiguous. The germline V gene has CDR1 LGHNA and CDR2 YSLEER. The CDR3 length is 16 residues. V lost 0 bases, J lost 4 bases, and 10 bases lay in between. The CDR3 region has the DNA TGCGCCAGCAGCCAAGAAAGCGACGGGGGGGCCAACGTCCTGACTTTC. Amino acid sequence: CASSQESDGGANVLTF.

This clonotype was detected only a few times. Germline and junction disagree at one end, which may indicate a read error. This chain links TRBV6-4 with TRBJ2-3; D might be TRBD1 (6 bases). The CDR3 covers 14 residues. CDR1 and CDR2 from the germline V gene are MRHNA and SNTAGT. CDR3 amino acids: CASSDGGDTDTRYF. The CDR3 DNA reads as TGTGCCAGCAGTGACGGGGGCGACACAGATACGCGGTATTTT.

The V gene is TRBV3-1, the J gene TRBJ2-1, with 13 bases identical to TRBD2. Trimming removed 0 bases from V and 6 bases from J; junction bases left unmatched: 5. CDR1 LGHDT and CDR2 YNNKEL come from the germline V gene (reference sequence). There are 17 residues in the CDR3. The CDR3 spells CASSQDQTSGGANEQFF. The CDR3 bases are TGTGCCAGCAGCCAAGATCAAACTAGCGGGGGGGCCAATGAGCAGTTCTTC.

V gene TRBV29-1 combines with J gene TRBJ1-1; maybe TRBD1 (6 bases). CDR3 size: 12 residues. Germline-derived CDR1 and CDR2 are SQVTM and ANQGSEA. V lost 7 bases and J lost 4, with 13 bases in between. The CDR3 DNA follows: TGCAGCGGGGAAGGACAGCCCACTGAAGCTTTCTTT. Translating it yields CSGEGQPTEAFF.

The V call is TRBV5-6, the J call TRBJ1-6; D is perhaps TRBD1 (5 bases). V lost 0 bases and J lost 4, with 11 bases in between. The CDR3 totals 16 residues. Germline CDR1 reads SGHDT; CDR2 reads YYEEEE. CDR3 protein: CASSLDRQRYNSPLHF. CDR3 DNA sequence: TGTGCCAGCAGCTTGGACCGACAGCGTTATAATTCACCCCTCCACTTT.

V gene TRBV6-1 combines with J gene TRBJ2-4, with D possibly TRBD2 on 6 matching bases. V lost 4 bases, J lost 12 bases, and 22 bases lay in between. CDR1 and CDR2 from the germline V gene are MNHNS and SASEGT. This CDR3 comprises 15 residues. The CDR3 is CASSGGSGRVGNQYF. The CDR3 DNA sequence: TGTGCCAGCAGTGGAGGAAGCGGGCGGGTGGGGAATCAGTACTTC.

This clonotype was counted a few times. The chain employs TRBV20-1 and TRBJ1-1; D not certain. Germline V gene lookup returns CDR1 DFQATT and CDR2 SNEGSKA (reference sequence). V lost 5 bases, J lost 4 bases, and 14 bases lay in between. CDR3 size: 13 residues. The CDR3 region is CSASGRSFTEAFF. CDR3 DNA: TGCAGTGCTTCAGGCAGGAGTTTCACTGAAGCTTTCTTT.

The CDR3 loop is CASSLVTASQGAFF. DNA for the CDR3: TGTGCCAGCAGCTTAGTGACAGCTTCCCAGGGAGCTTTCTTT. The J gene is TRBJ1-1, the V gene TRBV7-2, with D perhaps matching TRBD1 (5 bases). The CDR3 runs 14 residues. Trimming cost V 1 base and J 10 bases, with 16 bases left between them. The germline V gene has CDR1 SGHTA and CDR2 FQGNSA.

The chain links TRBV10-3 to TRBJ2-1; 10 bases fit TRBD2. Per the germline V gene, CDR1 is ENHRY and CDR2 is SYGVKD. The V segment lost 2 bases and the J segment 0 bases; nucleotides outside the gene matches: 10. The length of the CDR3 is 19 residues. The CDR3 coding sequence is TGTGCCATCAGTGAGCGAGTAGCGGGGGGCCCGAGCTCCTACAATGAGCAGTTCTTC. Translated, it gives CAISERVAGGPSSYNEQFF.

The chain couples TRBV2 to TRBJ2-5; the match to TRBD2 covers 11 bases. Trimming removed 6 bases from V and 7 bases from J; junction bases left unmatched: 10. The V gene's germline CDR1 is SNHLY and CDR2 FYNNEI. This CDR3 region has 15 residues. CDR3 coding DNA: TGTGCCAGCAGGAAGGGGACTAGCGGCGCGGGGACCCAGTACTTC. Amino acid sequence: CASRKGTSGAGTQYF.

This clonotype was seen a few times. The chain couples TRBV28 to TRBJ2-7; D is possibly TRBD2 (5 bases). Deletions cut 3 bases from V and 1 base from J, with 10 bases between. CDR3 size: 14 residues. Germline V gene sequence: CDR1 MDHEN, CDR2 SYDVKM. The CDR3 region is CASSFPRGSYEQYF. In DNA, the CDR3 is TGTGCCAGCAGTTTCCCTCGGGGATCCTACGAGCAGTACTTC.

This clonotype was detected a few times. The V gene is TRBV20-1, the J gene TRBJ1-2, with 7 bases aligning to TRBD1. The V segment lost 5 bases and the J segment 0 bases; nucleotides outside the gene matches: 6. Germline values: CDR1 DFQATT, CDR2 SNEGSKA (reference sequence). There are 14 residues in the CDR3. The chain's CDR3 is CSAPDRRANYGYTF. For the CDR3, the DNA is TGCAGTGCTCCGGACAGGAGGGCTAACTATGGCTACACCTTC.

V gene TRBV28 combines with J gene TRBJ1-1; no definite D call. The V end lost 2 bases, the J end lost 6 bases, and 16 bases lay between the germline ends. Germline V gene data show CDR1 as MDHEN and CDR2 as SYDVKM. This CDR3 is 15 amino acids long. The CDR3 sequence is CASSLPLPSGAEAFF. For the CDR3, the DNA is TGTGCCAGCAGTTTACCCCTTCCTTCCGGGGCTGAAGCTTTCTTT.

This clonotype was counted between two and nine times. The rearrangement joins TRBV27 to TRBJ2-1; TRBD2 aligns across 8 bases. The CDR3 consists of 16 residues. Germline lookup yields CDR1 MNHEY and CDR2 SMNVEV (reference sequence). The V segment lost 5 bases and the J segment 0 bases; nucleotides outside the gene matches: 6. The CDR3 bases are TGTGCCAGCAGTATAAGCGGGAGTAGCTCCTACAATGAGCAGTTCTTC. Amino acids: CASSISGSSSYNEQFF.

This clonotype was detected a few times. V gene TRBV4-1 combines with J gene TRBJ1-5; unclear D gene. Trimming cost V 1 base and J 5 bases, with 6 bases left between them. Germline V gene lookup returns CDR1 MGHRA and CDR2 YSYEKL. The CDR3 is 13 residues long. The CDR3 reads CASSQVIDQPQHF. The CDR3 region has the DNA TGCGCCAGCAGCCAAGTAATAGATCAGCCCCAGCATTTT.

This clonotype was observed a handful of times. J is TRBJ1-5 and V is TRBV18, with D hard to call. V was clipped by 1 base and J by 5 bases, with 9 bases between them. CDR3 size: 14 residues. Germline lookup yields CDR1 KGHSH and CDR2 LQKENI. The CDR3, as DNA: TGTGCCAGCTCACCACAGGGTTTTGATCAGCCCCAGCATTTT. Its protein product is CASSPQGFDQPQHF.

The sample holds a few counts of this clonotype. The chain carries TRBV24-1 and TRBJ1-5; D not certain. This CDR3 is 14 amino acids long. The germline gives CDR1 KGHDR, CDR2 SFDVKD. Trimming cost V 9 bases and J 1 base, with 12 bases left between them. CDR3 residues: CATAVRESNQPQHF. The CDR3 bases are TGTGCCACCGCAGTTCGAGAGAGCAATCAGCCCCAGCATTTT.

This clonotype has just a few counts. The chain is built from TRBV20-1 and TRBJ2-5; no clear D. Looked up from germline, CDR1 is DFQATT and CDR2 is SNEGSKA (reference sequence). The CDR3 extends over 13 amino acids. V was clipped by 2 bases and J by 8 bases, with 15 bases between them. CDR3: CSARSLDPVTQYF. CDR3 DNA: TGCAGTGCTAGATCGCTAGACCCCGTCACCCAGTACTTC.

This clonotype occurred a few times. V usage is TRBV7-2 and J usage is TRBJ2-3, with 12 bases aligning to TRBD2. CDR3 length equals 18 residues. The V gene's germline CDR1 is SGHTA and CDR2 FQGNSA. V lost 2 bases and J lost 2; bases outside the gene matches: 8. In DNA form, the CDR3 reads TGTGCCAGCAGCTTAAGTCCGACTAGCGGGAGAGTCACAGATACGCAGTATTTT. Protein sequence: CASSLSPTSGRVTDTQYF.

This clonotype was recorded a few times. The V and J genes are TRBV20-1 and TRBJ2-3; TRBD2 agrees at 8 bases. CDR3 length: 14 residues. CDR1 and CDR2 (germline): DFQATT, SNEGSKA (reference sequence). The ends lost 3 bases at V and 4 bases at J; junction bases unmatched: 6. Written as DNA, the CDR3 is TGCAGTGCTAGTCTAAGCGGGAGACCAGATACGCAGTATTTT. This codes for CSASLSGRPDTQYF.

This rearrangement joins TRBV2 to TRBJ1-1; D is ambiguous. CDR3 length: 12 amino acids. Looked up from germline, CDR1 is SNHLY and CDR2 is FYNNEI. With 8 bases removed from V and 9 bases from J, the gap between germline ends came to 16 bases. The CDR3 DNA reads as TGTGCCAGCCTAGCGAAGGTCCTGAAAGCTTTCTTT. As protein: CASLAKVLKAFF.

This clonotype was observed a handful of times. The junction and the germline gene differ at one end; a read error may be behind it. The gene calls are TRBV20-1 and TRBJ2-5, with D perhaps given as TRBD1 or TRBD2 (6 bases each). Germline V gene lookup returns CDR1 DFQATT and CDR2 SNEGSKA (reference sequence). CDR3 size: 18 residues. The CDR3 region has the DNA TGCAGTGCTATCCAGAGTGGGTCTCGGGACATCCGCCGGGAGACCCGGTACTTC. As protein: CSAIQSGSRDIRRETRYF.